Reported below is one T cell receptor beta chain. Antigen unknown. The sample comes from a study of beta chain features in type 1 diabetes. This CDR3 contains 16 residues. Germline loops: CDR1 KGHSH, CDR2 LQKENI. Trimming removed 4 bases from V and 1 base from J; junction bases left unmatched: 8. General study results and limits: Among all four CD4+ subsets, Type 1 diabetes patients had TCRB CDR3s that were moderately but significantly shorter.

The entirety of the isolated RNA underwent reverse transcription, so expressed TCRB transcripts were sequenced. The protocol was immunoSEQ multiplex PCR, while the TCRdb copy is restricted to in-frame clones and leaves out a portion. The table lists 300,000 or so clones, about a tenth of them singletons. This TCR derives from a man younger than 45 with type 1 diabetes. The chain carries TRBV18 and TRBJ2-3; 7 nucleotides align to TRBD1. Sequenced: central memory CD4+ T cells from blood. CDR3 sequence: CASSLNEQGRTDTQYF. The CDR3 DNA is TGTGCCAGCTCACTAAATGAACAGGGGCGCACAGATACGCAGTATTTT.